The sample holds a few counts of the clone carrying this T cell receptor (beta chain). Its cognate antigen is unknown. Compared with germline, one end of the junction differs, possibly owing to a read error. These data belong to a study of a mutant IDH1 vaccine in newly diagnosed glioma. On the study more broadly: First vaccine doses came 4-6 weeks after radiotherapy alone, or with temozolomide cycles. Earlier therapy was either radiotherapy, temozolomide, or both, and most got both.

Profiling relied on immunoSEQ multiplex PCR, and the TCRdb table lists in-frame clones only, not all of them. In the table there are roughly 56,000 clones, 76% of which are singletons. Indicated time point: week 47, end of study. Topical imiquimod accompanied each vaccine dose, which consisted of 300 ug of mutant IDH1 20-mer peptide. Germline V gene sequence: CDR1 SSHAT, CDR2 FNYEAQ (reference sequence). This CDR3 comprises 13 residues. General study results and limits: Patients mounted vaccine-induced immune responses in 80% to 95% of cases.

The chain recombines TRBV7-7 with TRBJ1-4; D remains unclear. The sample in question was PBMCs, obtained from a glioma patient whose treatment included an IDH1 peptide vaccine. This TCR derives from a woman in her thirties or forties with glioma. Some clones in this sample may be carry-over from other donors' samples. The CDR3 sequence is CASSPNLGEKLFF. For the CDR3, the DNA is TGTGCTAGCAGCCCAAACCTCGGTGAAAAACTGTTTTTT. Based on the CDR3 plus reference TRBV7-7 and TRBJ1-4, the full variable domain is GAGVSQSPRYKVTKRGQDVTLRCDPISSHATLYWYQQALGQGPEFLTYFNYEAQPDKSGLPSDRFSAERPEGSISTLTIQRTEQRDSAMYRCASSPNLGEKLFFGSGTQLSVL.